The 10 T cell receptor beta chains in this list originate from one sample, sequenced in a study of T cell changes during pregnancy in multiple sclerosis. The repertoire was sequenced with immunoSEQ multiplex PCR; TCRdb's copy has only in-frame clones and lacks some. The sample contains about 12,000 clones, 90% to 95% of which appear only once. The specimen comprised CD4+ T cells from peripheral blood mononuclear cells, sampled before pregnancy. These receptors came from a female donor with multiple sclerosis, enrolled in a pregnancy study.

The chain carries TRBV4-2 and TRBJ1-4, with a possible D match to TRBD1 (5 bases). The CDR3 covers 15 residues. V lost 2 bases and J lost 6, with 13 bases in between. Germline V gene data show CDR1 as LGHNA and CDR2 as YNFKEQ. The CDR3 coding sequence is TGTGCCAGCAGCCAAAAGGATAAGGGGTATGAAAAACTGTTTTTT. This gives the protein CASSQKDKGYEKLFF.

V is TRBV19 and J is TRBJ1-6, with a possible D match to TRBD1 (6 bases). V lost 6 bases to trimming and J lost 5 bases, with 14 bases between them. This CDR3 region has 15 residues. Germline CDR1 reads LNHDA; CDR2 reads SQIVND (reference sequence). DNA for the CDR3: TGTGCCAGTAGCCGCGGGGGGGCGGATAATTCACCCCTCCACTTT. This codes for CASSRGGADNSPLHF.

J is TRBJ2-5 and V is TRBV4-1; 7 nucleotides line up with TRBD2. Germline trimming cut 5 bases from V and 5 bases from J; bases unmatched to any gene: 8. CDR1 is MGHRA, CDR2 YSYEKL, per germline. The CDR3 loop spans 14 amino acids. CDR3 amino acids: CASSDPGGWETQYF. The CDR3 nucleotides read TGCGCCAGCAGCGACCCCGGGGGGTGGGAGACCCAGTACTTC.

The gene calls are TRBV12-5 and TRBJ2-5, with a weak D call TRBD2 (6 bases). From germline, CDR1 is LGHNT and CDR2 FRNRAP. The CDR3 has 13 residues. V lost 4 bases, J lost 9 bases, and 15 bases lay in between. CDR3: CASGSGTGASQYF. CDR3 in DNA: TGTGCTAGTGGTTCCGGGACTGGGGCGTCCCAGTACTTC.

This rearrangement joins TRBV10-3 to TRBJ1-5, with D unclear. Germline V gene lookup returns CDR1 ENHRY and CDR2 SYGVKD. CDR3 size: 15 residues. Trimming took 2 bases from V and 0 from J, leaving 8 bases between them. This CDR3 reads CAISEAEYSNQPQHF. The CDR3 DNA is TGTGCCATCAGTGAGGCAGAATATAGCAATCAGCCCCAGCATTTT.

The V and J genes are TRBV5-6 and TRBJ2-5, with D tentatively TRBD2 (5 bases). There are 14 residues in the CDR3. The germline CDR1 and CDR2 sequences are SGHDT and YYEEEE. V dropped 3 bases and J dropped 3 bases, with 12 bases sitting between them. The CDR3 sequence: CASSSPSREETQYF. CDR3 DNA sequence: TGTGCCAGCAGCTCCCCGTCGAGGGAAGAGACCCAGTACTTC.

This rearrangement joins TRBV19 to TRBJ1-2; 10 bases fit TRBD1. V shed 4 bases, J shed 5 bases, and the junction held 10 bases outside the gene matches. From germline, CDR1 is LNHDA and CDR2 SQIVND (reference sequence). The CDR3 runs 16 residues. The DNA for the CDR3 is TGTGCCAGTAGTACTACACTAGGGACAGGGGCTTATGGCTACACCTTC. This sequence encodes CASSTTLGTGAYGYTF.

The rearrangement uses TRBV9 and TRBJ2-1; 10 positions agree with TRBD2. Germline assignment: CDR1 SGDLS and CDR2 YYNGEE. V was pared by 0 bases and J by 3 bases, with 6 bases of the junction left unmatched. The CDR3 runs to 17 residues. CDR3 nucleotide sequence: TGTGCCAGCAGCGTAGGGCTAGCGGGGGCTAACTACAATGAGCAGTTCTTC. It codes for CASSVGLAGANYNEQFF.

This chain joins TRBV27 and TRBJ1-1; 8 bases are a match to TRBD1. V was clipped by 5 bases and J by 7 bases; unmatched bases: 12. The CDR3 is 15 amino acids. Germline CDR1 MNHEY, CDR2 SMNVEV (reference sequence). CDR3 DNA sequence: TGTGCCAGCAGTCCCCAAATGACAGGGGATGGTGAAGCTTTCTTT. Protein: CASSPQMTGDGEAFF.

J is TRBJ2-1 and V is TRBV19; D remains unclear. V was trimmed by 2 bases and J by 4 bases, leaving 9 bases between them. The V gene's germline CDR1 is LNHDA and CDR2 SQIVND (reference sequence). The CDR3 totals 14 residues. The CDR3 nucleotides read TGTGCCAGTAGTATATCTAATTTGTACAATGAGCAGTTCTTC. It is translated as CASSISNLYNEQFF.